This T cell receptor beta chain was profiled in a study of blood T cell repertoires in COVID-19. Study overall: The cDNA or gDNA used as material had been derived from T cells, B-cell-depleted T cells, or PBMCs.

This CDR3 contains 12 residues. Trimming cost V 5 bases and J 3 bases; bases outside gene matches: 1. CDR1 is SNHLY, CDR2 FYNNEI, per germline. Produced via immunoSEQ multiplex PCR; TCRdb's table is partial and in-frame only. The sample lists roughly 190,000 clones; roughly 87% were seen once. Details on this clone: Other nucleotide sequences in the sample specify the same CDR3.

Material for sequencing was PBMCs or T cells enriched from blood (not recorded which). The sequence derives from a woman aged 25 to 39 who had recovered from COVID-19. The chain combines TRBV2 with TRBJ2-7; 7 bases align to TRBD1. The CDR3 bases are TGTGCCAGCAGTCGACAGGGCTACGAGCAGTACTTC. Residues: CASSRQGYEQYF.